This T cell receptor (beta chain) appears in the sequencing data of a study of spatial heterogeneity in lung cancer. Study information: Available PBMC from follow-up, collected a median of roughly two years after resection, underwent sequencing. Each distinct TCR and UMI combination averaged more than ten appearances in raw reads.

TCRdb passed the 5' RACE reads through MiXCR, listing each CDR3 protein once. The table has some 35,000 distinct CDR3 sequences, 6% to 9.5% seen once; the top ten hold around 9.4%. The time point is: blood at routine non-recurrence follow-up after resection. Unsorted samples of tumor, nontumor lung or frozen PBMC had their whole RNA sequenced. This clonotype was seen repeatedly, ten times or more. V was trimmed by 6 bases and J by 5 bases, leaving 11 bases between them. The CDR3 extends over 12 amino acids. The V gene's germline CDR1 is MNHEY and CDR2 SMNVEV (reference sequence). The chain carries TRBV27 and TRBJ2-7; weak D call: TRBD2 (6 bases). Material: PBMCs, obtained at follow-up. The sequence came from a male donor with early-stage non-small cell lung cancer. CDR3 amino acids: CASRGGGNEQYF. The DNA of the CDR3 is TGTGCCAGCAGGGGAGGTGGCAACGAGCAGTACTTC.